These T cell receptor beta chains were read from a single sample in a study of shared clonotypes between healthy human individuals. TCRdb keeps only in-frame clones here, not all; method: immunoSEQ multiplex PCR. Of fewer than 1 million clones in the sample, 96% were seen once. The sequencing input was naive CD8+ T cells sorted from blood. The origin of the receptors is a man aged 25 to 45 in good health. Both conserved end residues are part of each CDR3. The order of the fields is clone size, J gene, V gene, D gene, CDR3 protein, CDR3 DNA. The D gene is left open where the match is weak. Only part of the rows carry a size: once, few, many, or a class if the clone is expanded.

size: NA
J: TRBJ1-2
V: TRBV27
D: NA
CDR3: CASSLYSGTNYGYTF
DNA: TGTGCCAGCAGTCTCTACTCCGGGACAAACTATGGCTACACCTTC

size: NA
J: TRBJ2-7
V: TRBV6-1
D: TRBD1
CDR3: CASSGTGLSYEQYF
DNA: TGTGCCAGCAGTGGGACAGGGCTTTCCTACGAGCAGTACTTC

size: NA
J: TRBJ2-1
V: TRBV7-9
D: NA
CDR3: CASSARRDPSNEQFF
DNA: TGTGCCAGCAGCGCAAGGCGGGACCCCTCCAATGAGCAGTTCTTC

size: NA
J: TRBJ2-2
V: TRBV5-8
D: NA
CDR3: CASSLVVSLTGELFF
DNA: TGTGCCAGCAGCTTGGTCGTCAGTTTGACCGGGGAGCTGTTTTTT

size: NA
J: TRBJ2-1
V: TRBV6-5
D: NA
CDR3: CASSRENGYNEQFF
DNA: TGTGCCAGCAGCCGAGAAAACGGGTACAATGAGCAGTTCTTC

size: NA
J: TRBJ1-2
V: TRBV28
D: NA
CDR3: CASSIPFLDSSYGYTF
DNA: TGTGCCAGCAGTATCCCATTTTTGGACAGCAGCTATGGCTACACCTTC

size: NA
J: TRBJ2-7
V: TRBV4-1
D: NA
CDR3: CASSQRDGAVSYEQYF
DNA: TGCGCCAGCAGCCAACGGGACGGAGCGGTCTCCTACGAGCAGTACTTC

size: NA
J: TRBJ2-3
V: TRBV11-2
D: TRBD2
CDR3: CASSLTSGVADTQYF
DNA: TGTGCCAGCAGCTTGACTAGCGGGGTAGCAGATACGCAGTATTTT

size: NA
J: TRBJ2-1
V: TRBV18
D: TRBD2
CDR3: CASSPELAGVYNEQFF
DNA: TGTGCCAGCTCACCAGAACTAGCGGGTGTGTACAATGAGCAGTTCTTC

size: NA
J: TRBJ2-5
V: TRBV27
D: NA
CDR3: CASSLLGGEETQYF
DNA: TGTGCCAGCAGTTTACTGGGGGGCGAAGAGACCCAGTACTTC

size: NA
J: TRBJ2-7
V: TRBV18
D: TRBD1
CDR3: CASSRGDSSYEQYF
DNA: TGTGCCAGCTCACGAGGGGACAGCTCCTACGAGCAGTACTTC

size: NA
J: TRBJ2-7
V: TRBV27
D: TRBD2
CDR3: CASSALAGGSKEQYF
DNA: TGTGCCAGCAGTGCCCTAGCGGGAGGGTCAAAGGAGCAGTACTTC

size: NA
J: TRBJ2-1
V: TRBV9
D: NA
CDR3: CASSVEPGTGLSEQFF
DNA: TGTGCCAGCAGCGTAGAACCCGGGACCGGCCTAAGTGAGCAGTTCTTC

size: NA
J: TRBJ1-5
V: TRBV27
D: NA
CDR3: CASSFGFYQPQHF
DNA: TGTGCCAGCAGTTTTGGGTTTTACCAGCCCCAGCATTTT

size: NA
J: TRBJ1-5
V: TRBV4-1
D: TRBD1
CDR3: CASSQTVTGGNQPQHF
DNA: TGCGCCAGCAGCCAGACCGTGACAGGGGGAAATCAGCCCCAGCATTTT

size: NA
J: TRBJ1-1
V: TRBV10-3
D: TRBD1
CDR3: CAITATGQRMNTEAFF
DNA: TGTGCCATCACCGCCACGGGACAGCGAATGAACACTGAAGCTTTCTTT

size: NA
J: TRBJ2-1
V: TRBV7-6
D: NA
CDR3: CASSLRSSVSFDYNEQFF
DNA: TGTGCCAGCAGCTTACGTTCCAGCGTTAGCTTCGACTACAATGAGCAGTTCTTC

size: NA
J: TRBJ1-1
V: TRBV27
D: NA
CDR3: CASSFGLGYTEAFF
DNA: TGTGCCAGCAGTTTTGGTTTGGGCTACACTGAAGCTTTCTTT

size: NA
J: TRBJ1-1
V: TRBV6-6
D: NA
CDR3: CASSYKQQNTEAFF
DNA: TGTGCCAGCAGTTACAAACAGCAGAACACTGAAGCTTTCTTT

size: NA
J: TRBJ2-5
V: TRBV6-1
D: TRBD1
CDR3: CASKLRDSMRETQYF
DNA: TGTGCCAGCAAGCTTCGGGACAGTATGCGTGAGACCCAGTACTTC

size: NA
J: TRBJ1-2
V: TRBV29-1
D: NA
CDR3: CSVVDGKIYGYTF
DNA: TGCAGCGTTGTGGACGGAAAGATCTATGGCTACACCTTC

size: NA
J: TRBJ1-1
V: TRBV6-1
D: NA
CDR3: CASSEHLNTEAFF
DNA: TGTGCCAGCAGTGAACACCTCAACACTGAAGCTTTCTTT

size: NA
J: TRBJ2-3
V: TRBV10-3
D: TRBD2
CDR3: CAISEPASGYTDTQYF
DNA: TGTGCCATCAGTGAGCCGGCTAGCGGCTACACAGATACGCAGTATTTT

size: NA
J: TRBJ1-1
V: TRBV15
D: NA
CDR3: CATSRVGIGKITEAFF
DNA: TGTGCCACCAGCAGAGTCGGAATAGGGAAAATAACTGAAGCTTTCTTT

size: NA
J: TRBJ2-2
V: TRBV4-2
D: TRBD2
CDR3: CASSQGGLSGANTGELFF
DNA: TGTGCCAGCAGCCAAGGAGGGCTCAGCGGGGCGAACACCGGGGAGCTGTTTTTT

size: NA
J: TRBJ2-7
V: TRBV7-6
D: TRBD2
CDR3: CASSRGLAGTYEQYF
DNA: TGTGCCAGCAGCCGCGGACTAGCGGGTACCTACGAGCAGTACTTC

size: NA
J: TRBJ1-3
V: TRBV7-9
D: NA
CDR3: CASSLAGGVPSGNTIYF
DNA: TGTGCCAGCAGCTTAGCGGGGGGGGTCCCCTCTGGAAACACCATATATTTT

size: NA
J: TRBJ2-5
V: TRBV30
D: NA
CDR3: CAWSQGIGDSTQYF
DNA: TGTGCCTGGAGTCAGGGGATAGGAGATTCGACCCAGTACTTC

size: NA
J: TRBJ2-2
V: TRBV6-5
D: NA
CDR3: CASSYLSGELFF
DNA: TGTGCCAGCAGTTACCTTTCCGGGGAGCTGTTTTTT

size: NA
J: TRBJ2-1
V: TRBV19
D: TRBD2
CDR3: CASTDLRGYNEQFF
DNA: TGTGCCAGTACCGATTTGCGGGGGTACAATGAGCAGTTCTTC

size: NA
J: TRBJ2-2
V: TRBV7-6
D: NA
CDR3: CASSLGEARNTGELFF
DNA: TGTGCCAGCAGCTTAGGTGAGGCAAGGAACACCGGGGAGCTGTTTTTT

size: once
J: TRBJ2-7
V: TRBV19
D: TRBD2
CDR3: CASSFSGSIGEQYF
DNA: TGTGCCAGTAGCTTTAGCGGGAGTATAGGGGAGCAGTACTTC

size: NA
J: TRBJ2-2
V: TRBV4-3
D: NA
CDR3: CASSQARLGGELFF
DNA: TGCGCCAGCAGCCAGGCTAGACTTGGGGGGGAGCTGTTTTTT

size: NA
J: TRBJ1-1
V: TRBV6-1
D: NA
CDR3: CASSRGVNTEAFF
DNA: TGTGCCAGCTCGAGGGGGGTGAACACTGAAGCTTTCTTT

size: few
J: TRBJ2-2
V: TRBV5-6
D: NA
CDR3: CASSLYTGANTGELFF
DNA: TGTGCCAGCAGCTTGTATACGGGAGCCAACACCGGGGAGCTGTTTTTT

size: NA
J: TRBJ1-1
V: TRBV7-6
D: TRBD1
CDR3: CASSLGILPGQGTNTEAFF
DNA: TGTGCCAGCAGCTTAGGTATTCTCCCGGGACAGGGAACGAACACTGAAGCTTTCTTT

size: NA
J: TRBJ2-4
V: TRBV7-9
D: NA
CDR3: CASSTTVAKNIQYF
DNA: TGTGCCAGCTCCACAACGGTAGCCAAAAACATTCAGTACTTC

size: NA
J: TRBJ1-2
V: TRBV5-6
D: TRBD1
CDR3: CASRLGQGICTF
DNA: TGTGCCAGCAGACTGGGACAGGGGATTTGCACCTTC

size: NA
J: TRBJ1-4
V: TRBV10-2
D: NA
CDR3: CASSADVEKLFF
DNA: TGCGCCAGCAGTGCGGATGTTGAAAAACTGTTTTTT